The 4 T cell receptor beta chains reported below all come from one sample, sequenced in a study of identical twins. TCRdb recomputed calls from the 5' RACE reads with MiXCR, one row per CDR3 protein. The sample consists of about 520,000 distinct CDR3 sequences, 20% to 25% of them appearing once. These data were also filed under a second study, of T cells expressing NK-cell markers.

Sequenced: CD4+ T cells sorted from blood. These receptors were collected from a woman aged 18-30 years in good health.

V is TRBV6-5 and J is TRBJ2-1; D unresolved. Germline values: CDR1 MNHEY, CDR2 SVGAGI. This CDR3 is 14 amino acids long. Trimming removed 2 bases at V and 5 bases at J, with 10 bases between. The CDR3 region has the DNA TGTGCCAGCAGTTACGGGTGGAATCACAATGAGCAGTTCTTC. As protein: CASSYGWNHNEQFF.

This clonotype was found many times. The chain uses TRBV20-1 and TRBJ1-2; weak D call: TRBD1 (6 bases). The V gene's germline CDR1 is DFQATT and CDR2 SNEGSKA (reference sequence). The CDR3 contains 13 residues. The V and J ends lost 0 bases and 4 bases respectively, with 9 bases between them. The CDR3 nucleotides read TGCAGTGCTAGAGATGCAGGGGTCTATGGCTACACCTTC. This codes for CSARDAGVYGYTF.

There are a few counts of this clonotype. J is TRBJ2-1 and V is TRBV7-9; the match to TRBD2 covers 9 bases. The germline CDR1 and CDR2 sequences are SEHNR and FQNEAQ (reference sequence). CDR3 size: 15 residues. V trimming: 5 bases; J trimming: 7 bases; junction bases outside the gene matches: 9. The DNA of the CDR3 is TGTGCCAGCAGCCCCCCCGGGACTAGCCTTAATGAGCAGTTCTTC. This sequence encodes CASSPPGTSLNEQFF.

In this sample, this clonotype turned up a few times. The chain uses TRBV29-1 and TRBJ2-7; D possibly matches TRBD1 or TRBD2 (5 bases each). The germline V gene has CDR1 SQVTM and CDR2 ANQGSEA. Deletions cut 3 bases from V and 7 bases from J, with 13 bases between. The CDR3 covers 12 residues. CDR3: CSVEGRWGEQYF. The CDR3 nucleotides are TGCAGCGTTGAGGGCCGTTGGGGGGAGCAGTACTTC.